This T cell receptor (beta chain) was obtained from a study of cytomegalovirus exposure and HLA in healthy donors. Background on the study: Ancestry clustering placed 70% to 90% of 300 to 400 genotyped donors in the Caucasian-associated cluster.

Vbeta (60) and Jbeta (13) primers were used in the PCR. Generated by immunoSEQ multiplex PCR, the TCRdb table keeps only in-frame clones and is missing some. The sample carries about 150,000 clones, roughly 80% recorded once. CDR1 and CDR2 (germline): KGHSH, LQKENI. The CDR3 is 15 amino acids. V was clipped by 3 bases and J by 3 bases, with 12 bases between them. Sequencing used PBMCs. The chain links TRBV18 to TRBJ2-1; TRBD2 might be the D (5 bases). The TCR comes from a man aged 35 to 55 in good health and CMV-seropositive. This CDR3 reads CASSPWGVDYNEQFF. The CDR3 DNA reads TGTGCCAGCTCACCTTGGGGAGTTGACTACAATGAGCAGTTCTTC.